One sample yielded the 10 T cell receptor beta chains listed below, sequenced in a study of T cell changes during pregnancy in multiple sclerosis. Clones were sequenced by immunoSEQ multiplex PCR, and TCRdb holds only the in-frame ones, with some missing. The sample yields fewer than 150,000 clones, around 97% seen once. Sequences were derived from peripheral blood, sampled after pregnancy. These receptors were collected from a female donor with multiple sclerosis, enrolled in a pregnancy study.

V usage is TRBV18 and J usage is TRBJ1-1, with TRBD1 matching over 9 bases. The CDR3 runs 19 residues. The germline CDR1 and CDR2 sequences are KGHSH and LQKENI. With V trimmed by 1 base and J by 0 bases, 12 bases remained unmatched. This CDR3 is CASSPLQTGQGTLNTEAFF. The DNA for the CDR3 is TGTGCCAGCTCACCACTCCAAACAGGACAGGGGACTTTGAACACTGAAGCTTTCTTT.

The chain recombines TRBV29-1 with TRBJ2-3; 8 nucleotides match TRBD2. The germline V gene has CDR1 SQVTM and CDR2 ANQGSEA. The V gene end was trimmed by 2 bases and the J gene end by 2 bases; junction bases not matched to a gene: 3. CDR3 length: 14 residues. This CDR3 is CSVELAGSTDTQYF. The DNA for the CDR3 is TGCAGCGTTGAACTAGCGGGTTCCACAGATACGCAGTATTTT.

The genes are TRBV18 and TRBJ1-1; TRBD1 aligns across 7 bases. With 1 base clipped from V and 0 bases from J, the junction kept 8 bases outside the gene matches. This CDR3 has 17 amino acids. Germline CDR1 reads KGHSH; CDR2 reads LQKENI. CDR3 sequence reads: CASSPRNLQGMNTEAFF. The CDR3, as DNA: TGTGCCAGCTCACCACGTAATTTACAGGGGATGAACACTGAAGCTTTCTTT.

The sample holds one count of this clone. The CDR3 bases are TGTGCCAGCAGCTTATATCTAGCGGGAGGGAGAGAGACCCAGTACTTC. It specifies CASSLYLAGGRETQYF. V and J are TRBV7-2 and TRBJ2-5; 12 bases match TRBD2. The CDR3 sequence is 16 residues long. The trim removed 2 bases at V and 4 bases at J, leaving 5 bases unmatched. The germline V gene encodes CDR1 SGHTA and CDR2 FQGNSA.

The rearrangement uses TRBV7-6 and TRBJ2-7; a weak D match, TRBD1 (6 bases). This CDR3 has 13 amino acids. The V end was cut by 5 bases, the J end by 4 bases, with 12 bases between. Germline V gene lookup returns CDR1 SGHVS and CDR2 FNYEAQ. The CDR3 DNA reads TGTGCCAGCAGCAAACAGGGTCAGTACGAGCAGTACTTC. It codes for CASSKQGQYEQYF.

The chain joins TRBV19 to TRBJ1-5, with a weak D call TRBD1 (6 bases). Germline V gene data show CDR1 as LNHDA and CDR2 as SQIVND (reference sequence). The V end was cut by 1 base, the J end by 5 bases, with 15 bases between. The CDR3 extends over 16 amino acids. This chain's CDR3 is CASSIGNRAIYQPQHF. The CDR3 nucleotides read TGTGCCAGTAGTATAGGTAACAGGGCCATATATCAGCCCCAGCATTTT. The entire variable domain, with the rest obtained from reference TRBV19 and TRBJ1-5, is as follows: DGGITQSPKYLFRKEGQNVTLSCEQNLNHDAMYWYRQDPGQGLRLIYYSQIVNDFQKGDIAEGYSVSREKKESFPLTVTSAQKNPTAFYLCASSIGNRAIYQPQHFGDGTRLSIL.

The chain joins TRBV10-3 to TRBJ1-2; 7 bases align to TRBD1. CDR1 and CDR2 from the germline V gene are ENHRY and SYGVKD. The CDR3 is made up of 17 amino acids. The V and J ends lost 0 bases and 2 bases, in that order; junction bases with no gene match: 9. CDR3 loop: CAISESGETGKNYGYTF. In nucleotides, the CDR3 is TGTGCCATCAGTGAGTCGGGGGAGACAGGGAAGAACTATGGCTACACCTTC.

The chain links TRBV18 to TRBJ1-3, with D tentatively TRBD1 (5 bases). Trimming cost V 3 bases and J 14 bases, with 17 bases left between them. The CDR3 runs to 13 residues. Germline V gene sequence: CDR1 KGHSH, CDR2 LQKENI. CDR3 coding DNA: TGTGCCAGCTCACCGAGTCAGACAGCTACTGTATATTTT. It translates to CASSPSQTATVYF.

The chain uses TRBV7-9 and TRBJ2-5, with 12 nucleotides matching TRBD2. The tail of the sequence fits TRBJ2-7 better, so the J call may be wrong. This CDR3 is 17 amino acids long. Germline CDR1 and CDR2: SEHNR and FQNEAQ (reference sequence). CDR3 residues: CASSDSSGGGSSYEQYF. DNA of the CDR3: TGTGCCAGCAGCGACTCTAGCGGGGGGGGCAGCTCCTACGAGCAGTACTTC.

This clone has only a few counts. CDR3: CASSFRQGEAETQYF. The CDR3 coding sequence is TGCGCCAGCAGCTTCCGACAGGGAGAGGCAGAGACCCAGTACTTC. The chain is built from TRBV5-1 and TRBJ2-5, with 7 bases that match TRBD1. Germline V gives CDR1 SGHRS, CDR2 YFSETQ. CDR3 length equals 15 residues. J gave up 4 bases and V 2 bases, and 8 bases lay outside the gene matches.